These T cell receptor beta chains were read from a single sample in a study of T cells in Graves' hyperthyroidism and ophthalmopathy. TCRdb reprocessed the multiplex PCR reads with MiXCR, giving one entry per CDR3 protein. This sample carries fewer than 350,000 distinct CDR3 sequences, about a sixth of them seen once, and the ten largest clones take about 16%. Specimen: blood. Receptors originate from a woman aged 40 to 50 with Graves' ophthalmopathy. Each CDR3 is given without its conserved first and last residue. The order of the fields is J gene, V gene, CDR3 protein.

j_call: TRBJ2-2; v_call: TRBV5-4; cdr3_aa: ASSSAAGELF
j_call: TRBJ2-5; v_call: TRBV2; cdr3_aa: ASRDTTVGTQY
j_call: TRBJ2-7; v_call: TRBV6-2/TRBV6-3; cdr3_aa: ASTKDRFYEQY
j_call: TRBJ1-2; v_call: TRBV6-1; cdr3_aa: ASSERHRIYGYT
j_call: TRBJ1-2; v_call: TRBV28; cdr3_aa: ASSPRQGTGYGYT
j_call: TRBJ2-7; v_call: TRBV19; cdr3_aa: ASTKAHDSYEQY
j_call: TRBJ2-7; v_call: TRBV18; cdr3_aa: ASSPPTTGEQY
j_call: TRBJ1-6; v_call: TRBV6-5; cdr3_aa: ASKDGQGDNSPLH
j_call: TRBJ1-2; v_call: TRBV12-3/TRBV12-4; cdr3_aa: ASSLGRASNYGYT
j_call: TRBJ2-2; v_call: TRBV6-5; cdr3_aa: ASSYRPWRDTGELF
j_call: TRBJ1-3; v_call: TRBV6-5; cdr3_aa: ASSYGTGTGNTIY
j_call: TRBJ1-2; v_call: TRBV12-3/TRBV12-4; cdr3_aa: ASSRAYGYT
j_call: TRBJ1-5; v_call: TRBV19; cdr3_aa: ATRGKGGSNQPQH